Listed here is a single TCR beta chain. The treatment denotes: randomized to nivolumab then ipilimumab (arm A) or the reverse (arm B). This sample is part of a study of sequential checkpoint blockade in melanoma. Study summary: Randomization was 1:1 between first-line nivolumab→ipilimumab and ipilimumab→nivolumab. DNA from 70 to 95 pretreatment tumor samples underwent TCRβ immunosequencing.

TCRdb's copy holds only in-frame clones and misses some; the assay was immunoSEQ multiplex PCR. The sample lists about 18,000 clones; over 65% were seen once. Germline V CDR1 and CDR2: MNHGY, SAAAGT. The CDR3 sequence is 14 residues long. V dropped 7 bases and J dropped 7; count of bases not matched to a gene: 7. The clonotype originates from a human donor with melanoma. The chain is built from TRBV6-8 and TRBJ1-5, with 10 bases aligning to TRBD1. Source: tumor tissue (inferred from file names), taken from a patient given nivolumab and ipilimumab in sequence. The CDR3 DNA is TGTGCCAGCACCCCGGGACAGGGGCTGCAGCCCCAGCATTTT. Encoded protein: CASTPGQGLQPQHF.